Listed here are 25 T cell receptor beta chains from one sample, sequenced in a study of regulatory T cells in long-lasting Graves disease. Investigators prepared the TCR beta libraries by applying iRepertoire HTBI primers and Arm-PCR of CDR3 regions. From the multiplex PCR reads, TCRdb called clonotypes with MiXCR, one entry per CDR3 protein. Among 360,000 or so distinct CDR3 sequences listed, 12% were seen once. The sample's time point: newly diagnosed GD, antithyroid drugs for less than 3 months. From RNA extracted from PBMCs, the TCR library was made. The same sample was also used in a study of T cells in Graves' hyperthyroidism and ophthalmopathy.

The material sequenced was peripheral blood mononuclear cells (PBMCs), taken at new diagnosis, from a patient treated with antithyroid drugs. The receptors were gathered from a woman under 30 with Graves disease.

This chain uses TRBV15 with TRBJ2-3; 9 bases agree with TRBD2. V lost 6 bases to trimming and J lost 5 bases; unmatched junction nucleotides: 12. The CDR3 covers 16 residues. Germline lookup yields CDR1 LNHNV and CDR2 YYDKDF (reference sequence). The CDR3 DNA follows: TGTGCCACCAGGTCGCGGGCGGGAGGGCCGGGAGATACGCAGTATTTT. Translating gives CATRSRAGGPGDTQYF.

This clonotype came up many times. This chain joins TRBV20-1 and TRBJ2-7; the D gene could be TRBD1 or TRBD2 (5 bases each). The CDR3 length is 16 residues. The germline CDR1 and CDR2 sequences are DFQATT and SNEGSKA (reference sequence). V lost 3 bases and J lost 4, with 22 bases in between. In DNA form, the CDR3 reads TGCAGTGCTAGGGGGGTTTCGGCAGGGAGACCTTACGAGCAGTACTTC. Its protein is CSARGVSAGRPYEQYF.

There are many counts of this clonotype. The chain joins TRBV13 to TRBJ2-2; no clear D. V lost 4 bases, J lost 2 bases, and 8 bases lay in between. The CDR3 runs 14 residues. Germline loops: CDR1 PRHDT, CDR2 FYEKMQ (reference sequence). CDR3 amino acids: CASSSGRNTGELFF. CDR3 DNA: TGTGCCAGCAGCTCCGGTCGAAACACCGGGGAGCTGTTTTTT. Full variable domain (missing parts from reference TRBV13 and TRBJ2-2): AAGVIQSPRHLIKEKRETATLKCYPIPRHDTVYWYQQGPGQDPQFLISFYEKMQSDKGSIPDRFSAQQFSDYHSELNMSSLELGDSALYFCASSSGRNTGELFFGEGSRLTVL.

The chain has TRBV6-1 and TRBJ1-2, with TRBD1 matching over 11 bases. Per the germline V gene, CDR1 is MNHNS and CDR2 is SASEGT. There are 19 residues in the CDR3. V was clipped by 6 bases and J by 4 bases; unmatched bases: 19. The CDR3 DNA is TGTGCCAGCAGCGCCCTCACCCCCACCGGGACAGGGGGGATCTATGGCTACACCTTC. This encodes CASSALTPTGTGGIYGYTF.

This clonotype was picked up many times. V gene TRBV28 combines with J gene TRBJ2-2; 10 nucleotides agree with TRBD2. V lost 0 bases, J lost 3 bases, and 4 bases stayed unmatched. The CDR3 is 17 residues long. Germline V lookup: CDR1 MDHEN, CDR2 SYDVKM. The CDR3 sequence is CASSLWASGSHTGELFF. The CDR3, as DNA: TGTGCCAGCAGTTTATGGGCTAGCGGGAGCCACACCGGGGAGCTGTTTTTT.

This clonotype has only a few counts. The chain links TRBV4-2 to TRBJ2-3; 14 bases match TRBD2. This CDR3 region has 18 residues. CDR1 and CDR2 from the germline V gene are LGHNA and YNFKEQ. With V trimmed by 4 bases and J by 0 bases, 6 bases remained unmatched. The CDR3 here is CASSPGLAGVLSTDTQYF. DNA of the CDR3: TGTGCCAGCAGCCCGGGACTAGCGGGGGTCCTAAGCACAGATACGCAGTATTTT.

Turning to this clonotype: A single base separates this from a much larger clone, so it may be a read error. The rearrangement uses TRBV29-1 and TRBJ1-1; unclear D gene. The CDR3 length is 12 residues. CDR1 and CDR2 from the germline V gene are SQVTM and ANQGSEA. CDR3 protein: CSVAGLNTKAFF. CDR3 coding DNA: TGCAGCGTTGCGGGATTGAACACTAAAGCTTTCTTT. The full variable domain, with the rest looked up from reference TRBV29-1 and TRBJ1-1, is SAVISQKPSRDICQRGTSLTIQCQVDSQVTMMFWYRQQPGQSLTLIATANQGSEATYESGFVIDKFPISRPNLTFSTLTVSNMSPEDSSIYLCSVAGLNTKAFFGQGTRLTVV.

The table lists this clonotype with a few counts. J is TRBJ2-7 and V is TRBV20-1; D assignment may be TRBD1 or TRBD2 (5 bases each). V was clipped by 3 bases and J by 0 bases, with 15 bases between them. CDR1 is DFQATT and CDR2 is SNEGSKA in the germline V gene (reference sequence). The CDR3 length is 15 residues. The CDR3, as DNA: TGCAGTGCTAGGGGGGAGAGGATATACTCCTACGAGCAGTACTTC. Translating it yields CSARGERIYSYEQYF.

The genes are TRBV29-1 and TRBJ1-1; D is unclear. The CDR3 has 11 amino acids. V gave up 7 bases and J gave up 0 bases, with 6 bases separating them. Per germline, CDR1 SQVTM and CDR2 ANQGSEA. The CDR3 coding sequence is TGCAGCGGCCATATGAACACTGAAGCTTTCTTT. Its protein product is CSGHMNTEAFF.

This clonotype has just a few counts. The gene calls are TRBV18 and TRBJ1-5; D ambiguous. The ends were cut back, 3 bases at V and 3 bases at J, with 9 bases in the middle. CDR1 and CDR2 (germline): KGHSH, LQKENI. CDR3 size: 14 residues. The CDR3 coding sequence is TGTGCCAGCTCACCCTCGGGGAACAATCAGCCCCAGCATTTT. Translation: CASSPSGNNQPQHF.

This clonotype has a handful of counts. The V call is TRBV20-1, the J call TRBJ1-1; D gene uncertain. The CDR3 is 12 residues long. With 2 bases removed from V and 7 bases from J, the gap between germline ends came to 11 bases. Germline loops: CDR1 DFQATT, CDR2 SNEGSKA (reference sequence). CDR3 region: CSARLQNGEAFF. The CDR3, as DNA: TGCAGTGCTAGACTCCAAAACGGTGAAGCTTTCTTT.

This clonotype was recorded once. No DNA is shown, since the ends of the CDR3 on it are uncertain; the CDR3 is the one TCRdb lists. This chain links TRBV7-9 with TRBJ2-1; TRBD2, the D gene given by the table, was not confirmed from the DNA. Germline V lookup: CDR1 SEHNR, CDR2 FQNEAQ (reference sequence). 20 amino acids form the CDR3, both terminal residues included. The CDR3 here is CASSFYICSASLGAYNEQFF.

This clonotype was observed a few times. The chain joins TRBV20-1 to TRBJ2-5; the match to TRBD1 covers 8 bases. This CDR3 is built from 16 residues. The V gene's germline CDR1 is DFQATT and CDR2 SNEGSKA (reference sequence). V was clipped by 5 bases and J by 4 bases; unmatched bases: 15. CDR3 amino acids: CSAAFLGQEGTETQYF. The CDR3 DNA reads as TGCAGTGCTGCTTTCCTGGGACAGGAGGGAACAGAGACCCAGTACTTC.

Many counts were recorded for this clonotype. The CDR3 loop reads CASSPAETGSVLSGYTF. The CDR3 region has the DNA TGTGCCAGCTCACCGGCAGAAACGGGGTCTGTTCTGTCAGGTTACACCTTC. The J gene is TRBJ1-2, the V gene TRBV18, with D hard to call. The germline V gene has CDR1 KGHSH and CDR2 LQKENI. The CDR3 is made up of 17 amino acids. Between the trimmed V and J ends, which lost 3 bases and 11 bases, there was a span of 28 bases. The full variable domain, in which reference TRBV18 and TRBJ1-2 provide the parts outside the CDR3, is NAGVMQNPRHLVRRRGQEARLRCSPMKGHSHVYWYRQLPEEGLKFMVYLQKENIIDESGMPKERFSAEFPKEGPSILRIQQVVRGDSAAYFCASSPAETGSVLSGYTFGSGTRLTVV.

The chain couples TRBV28 to TRBJ2-7, with 13 nucleotides matching TRBD2. Germline V CDR1 and CDR2: MDHEN, SYDVKM. The junction had 11 bases not matched to a gene; V was cut back by 6 bases and J by 0 bases. CDR3 length: 18 amino acids. This chain's CDR3 is CASRTPTSGRPSSYEQYF. In DNA, the CDR3 is TGTGCCAGCAGGACCCCGACTAGCGGGAGGCCCAGCTCCTACGAGCAGTACTTC.

At least ten counts were recorded for this clonotype. The gene calls are TRBV5-5 and TRBJ1-6; D possibly corresponds to TRBD1 (6 bases). The germline V and J ends were trimmed by 2 bases and 8 bases, with 11 bases remaining between them. This CDR3 spans 14 amino acids. CDR1 is SGHKS and CDR2 is YYEKEE in the germline V gene (reference sequence). This chain's CDR3 is CASSLTGSYSPLHF. CDR3 DNA: TGTGCCAGCAGCTTAACAGGGTCATATTCACCCCTCCACTTT.

This clonotype was seen only a few times. The CDR3 protein is CASGFGGRSDNEQFF. CDR3 DNA sequence: TGTGCCAGCGGGTTTGGGGGGAGATCGGACAATGAGCAGTTCTTC. The V call is TRBV11-1, the J call TRBJ2-1, with a weak D call TRBD2 (6 bases). This CDR3 has 15 residues. The V gene lost 8 bases and the J gene lost 5 bases, with 19 bases spanning the gap. CDR1 SGHAT and CDR2 FQDESV come from the germline V gene (reference sequence).

The table lists this clonotype with many counts. This chain connects TRBV28 to TRBJ2-3; 7 bases map to TRBD1. From germline, CDR1 is MDHEN and CDR2 SYDVKM. There are 11 residues in the CDR3. V dropped 6 bases and J dropped 9; count of bases not matched to a gene: 3. The CDR3 sequence is CASRKGGTQYF. In DNA, the CDR3 is TGTGCCAGCAGGAAAGGGGGCACGCAGTATTTT.

This clonotype was seen at least ten times. This chain connects TRBV20-1 to TRBJ2-5, with D perhaps given as TRBD1 or TRBD2 (5 bases each). The V and J ends lost 0 bases and 0 bases respectively, with 11 bases between them. The CDR3 runs 15 residues. Germline CDR1 and CDR2: DFQATT and SNEGSKA (reference sequence). The CDR3 region has the DNA TGCAGTGCTAGAGATAACGGGGCTCACCAAGAGACCCAGTACTTC. Translation gives CSARDNGAHQETQYF.

With regard to this clonotype: This may stem from a read error, because a much larger clone lies one nucleotide away. For the CDR3, the DNA is TGTGCTAGTGCCAGGGCCTCGGACAATGTGCAGTTCTTC. This gives the protein CASARASDNVQFF. V is TRBV12-5 and J is TRBJ2-1; possible D gene TRBD1, 5 bases. The CDR3 covers 13 residues. CDR1 and CDR2 from the germline V gene are LGHNT and FRNRAP. Drawing the rest from reference TRBV12-5 and TRBJ2-1, the complete variable domain is DARVTQTPRHKVTEMGQEVTMRCQPILGHNTVFWYRQTMMQGLELLAYFRNRAPLDDSGMPKDRFSAEMPDATLATLKIQPSEPRDSAVYFCASARASDNVQFFGPGTRLTVL.

This clonotype was detected many times. The V call is TRBV12-3 or TRBV12-4, the J call TRBJ2-1, with 12 bases fitting TRBD2. J lost 9 bases, V lost 3 bases, and 6 bases had no gene match. The CDR3 has 15 amino acids. This CDR3 reads CASSLLGLAGTEQFF. CDR3 sequence (DNA): TGTGCCAGCAGTTTGTTGGGACTAGCGGGTACTGAGCAGTTCTTC.

The V call is TRBV6-1, the J call TRBJ1-2, with D maybe TRBD1 (6 bases). The V end lost 7 bases, the J end lost 6 bases, and 21 bases lay between the germline ends. Germline CDR1 and CDR2: MNHNS and SASEGT. This CDR3 contains 15 residues. Here the CDR3 DNA reads TGTGCCAGCACCATGACAGGCCGAGGACCGGATGGCTACACCTTC. Translated: CASTMTGRGPDGYTF.

Of note for this clonotype: Being one base from a much bigger clone, this may be a read error. This chain links TRBV6-1 with TRBJ2-7; D is undetermined. Per germline, CDR1 MNHNS and CDR2 SASEGT. There are 16 residues in the CDR3. The V and J ends lost 4 bases and 2 bases respectively, with 18 bases between them. The CDR3 DNA reads as TGTGCCAGCAGTGGCCGACGGATGGCTACAACCTACGAGCAGTACGTC. Protein product: CASSGRRMATTYEQYV.

This clonotype has more than one count but fewer than ten. The chain joins TRBV7-9 to TRBJ1-2; D remains unclear. This CDR3 comprises 12 residues. CDR1 and CDR2 from the germline V gene are SEHNR and FQNEAQ (reference sequence). The V and J ends lost 4 bases and 6 bases respectively, with 9 bases between them. CDR3 region: CASSSEEDGYTF. DNA for the CDR3: TGTGCCAGCAGCTCCGAAGAGGATGGCTACACCTTC.

In this sample, this clonotype turned up many times. The rearrangement links TRBV6-2 or TRBV6-3 to TRBJ2-7; D is unclear. The CDR3 runs 14 residues. CDR1 MNHEY and CDR2 SVGEGT come from the germline V gene. Trimming took 0 bases from V and 4 from J, leaving 10 bases between them. The DNA for the CDR3 is TGTGCCAGCAGTTACTCTGGGGTGAAGTACGAGCAGTACTTC. Its translation is CASSYSGVKYEQYF.